The source of this TCR beta chain is a study of blood T cells in healthy people across ages. Combining a sample-barcoded 5' primer with a J-beta primer mix, a second PCR ran for roughly 6 to 12 cycles. MiXCR, applied by TCRdb to the 5' RACE reads, yields one record per CDR3 protein. The sample consists of about 1.8 million distinct CDR3 sequences, less than 50% of them appearing once. On this clonotype: This clone may be a read error of a much larger clone one base away.

Healthy Caucasian individuals from Russia aged about 6 to 95 served as donors. The CDR3 sequence is 12 residues long. CDR1 is SGHTA, CDR2 FQGNSA, per germline. This clonotype originated in a woman between 40 and 50 years old in good health. The sequenced sample was blood. The chain is built from TRBV7-2 and TRBJ2-1; D is undetermined. Here the CDR3 reads CASGLTRNEQFF. The DNA of the CDR3 is TGTGCCAGCGGCTTAACCCGCAATGAGCAGTTCTTC.